The following is a T cell receptor beta chain sequence with its context. Library preparation for TCR beta used quantitative 5'-RACE with molecular barcodes. TCRdb used MiXCR to reprocess the 5' RACE reads, holding one entry per CDR3 protein. Of 85,000 to 100,000 distinct CDR3 sequences in the sample, roughly 8.8% were seen once. This record comes from a study of CD8 T cells in ankylosing spondylitis. Unmatched junction bases numbered 11, after V lost 3 bases and J lost 3 bases. The length of the CDR3 is 16 residues. Germline CDR1 reads SGHRS; CDR2 reads YFSETQ. This sequence joins TRBV5-1 and TRBJ2-7, with 8 positions matching TRBD1. Sample: blood, either unsorted or a sorted T cell fraction (not recorded which). This TCR was sampled from a male donor with ankylosing spondylitis or in good health (not recorded which). CDR3 sequence (DNA): TGCGCCAGCAGCTATCGAGCAGGGGGCCCCCTCTACGAGCAGTACTTC. As protein: CASSYRAGGPLYEQYF.